The 9 T cell receptor beta chains reported below all come from one sample, sequenced in a study of blood T cell repertoires in COVID-19. The repertoire was sequenced with immunoSEQ multiplex PCR; TCRdb's copy has only in-frame clones and lacks some. This sample carries approximately 350,000 clones, 75% to 90% of them seen once, and the ten largest clones take about 6.9%. Input material: peripheral blood. These TCRs come from a woman aged 50 to 60 with COVID-19, enrolled during active disease.

This clone was detected once. The chain uses TRBV4-1 and TRBJ1-2, with D possibly matching TRBD1 (6 bases). CDR1 is MGHRA, CDR2 YSYEKL, per germline. CDR3 size: 14 residues. Trimming pared 0 bases from V and 6 bases from J, leaving 11 bases between. CDR3 region: CASSQDPGHHGYTF. CDR3 DNA: TGCGCCAGCAGCCAAGACCCGGGACACCATGGCTACACCTTC.

The rearrangement uses TRBV29-1 and TRBJ2-3, with TRBD2 matching 10 bases. The CDR3 consists of 12 residues. V shed 6 bases, J shed 3 bases, and the junction held 0 bases outside the gene matches. Germline V gives CDR1 SQVTM, CDR2 ANQGSEA. CDR3 DNA sequence: TGCAGCGTGACTAGCGGGACAGATACGCAGTATTTT. Its protein product is CSVTSGTDTQYF.

The gene calls are TRBV10-3 and TRBJ1-2; 7 bases line up with TRBD1. This CDR3 has 17 residues. V shed 0 bases and J 1 base; nucleotides not matched to a gene: 8. CDR1 is ENHRY and CDR2 is SYGVKD in the germline V gene. This chain's CDR3 is CAISESMGQRLNYGYTF. CDR3 DNA sequence: TGTGCCATCAGTGAGTCGATGGGACAGAGACTTAACTATGGCTACACCTTC.

The rearrangement links TRBV4-1 to TRBJ2-1; TRBD2 aligns across 10 bases. The CDR3 consists of 17 residues. Germline values: CDR1 MGHRA, CDR2 YSYEKL. The V gene end was trimmed by 1 base and the J gene end by 5 bases; junction bases not matched to a gene: 8. The CDR3 reads CASSQVFSSGSDNEQFF. Written as DNA, the CDR3 is TGCGCCAGCAGCCAAGTTTTTTCTAGCGGGAGCGACAATGAGCAGTTCTTC.

This clone has just one count. The chain uses TRBV18 and TRBJ2-5; 7 bases agree with TRBD1. With 1 base clipped from V and 7 bases from J, the junction kept 12 bases outside the gene matches. Germline V lookup: CDR1 KGHSH, CDR2 LQKENI. The CDR3 spans 16 residues. CDR3 in amino acids: CASSPRDRTLGGTQYF. CDR3 bases: TGTGCCAGCTCACCACGGGACAGAACCCTGGGTGGGACCCAGTACTTC.

The chain employs TRBV3-1 (or the pseudogene TRBV3-2) and TRBJ2-1; D possibly corresponds to TRBD2 (5 bases). The CDR3 is 14 residues long. V lost 0 bases and J lost 8, with 11 bases in between. The germline CDR1 and CDR2 sequences are LGHDT and YNNKEL (reference sequence). The CDR3 protein is CASSQDRWEYEQFF. The CDR3 DNA is TGTGCCAGCAGCCAAGATCGGTGGGAGTATGAGCAGTTCTTC.

This clone was recorded only once. This chain connects TRBV7-9 to TRBJ2-3; 7 bases map to TRBD2. The V and J ends lost 2 bases and 4 bases, in that order; junction bases with no gene match: 3. The V gene's germline CDR1 is SEHNR and CDR2 FQNEAQ (reference sequence). The CDR3 covers 14 residues. The CDR3 loop reads CASSLSAGADTQYF. Here the CDR3 DNA reads TGTGCCAGCAGCTTAAGCGCGGGGGCAGATACGCAGTATTTT.

J is TRBJ2-1 and V is TRBV6-6; 11 positions agree with TRBD2. CDR3 length equals 14 residues. The junction had 4 bases not matched to a gene; V was cut back by 5 bases and J by 7 bases. Germline values: CDR1 MNHNY, CDR2 SVGAGI (reference sequence). In nucleotides, the CDR3 is TGTGCCAGCAGTCCGACTAGCGGGACTAATGAGCAGTTCTTC. Translating gives CASSPTSGTNEQFF.

This chain links TRBV5-4 with TRBJ2-2; 11 bases map to TRBD2. Germline CDR1 reads SGHNT; CDR2 reads YYREEE (reference sequence). The trim removed 4 bases at V and 5 bases at J, leaving 7 bases unmatched. CDR3 size: 16 residues. CDR3 in DNA: TGTGCCAGCAGCCTAACTAGCGGGAGCCGTACCGGGGAGCTGTTTTTT. Protein sequence: CASSLTSGSRTGELFF.